The 3 T cell receptor beta chains listed next were all sequenced from one sample in a study of T cells in Graves' hyperthyroidism and ophthalmopathy. Amplified TCR beta CDR3 regions derived from RNA transcripts. The HTBI set primed first-round TCR CDR3 RT-PCR. One entry per CDR3 protein results from TCRdb running MiXCR on the multiplex PCR reads. The sample has around 700,000 distinct CDR3 sequences; about 19% are singletons. The source material was blood. The source of these receptors is a woman aged 45-59 years with Graves' hyperthyroidism that later progressed to Graves' ophthalmopathy.

The chain carries TRBV2 and TRBJ1-4; D remains ambiguous. Germline CDR1 reads SNHLY; CDR2 reads FYNNEI. Trimming stripped 5 bases from V and 2 bases from J, with 9 bases between. The CDR3 is 14 amino acids. The CDR3 coding sequence is TGTGCCAGCAGTTGGTCAGGCACTAATGAAAAACTGTTTTTT. Translation gives CASSWSGTNEKLFF.

This clonotype was seen repeatedly, ten times or more. The chain has TRBV7-2 and TRBJ2-3; D gene unclear. The germline CDR1 and CDR2 sequences are SGHTA and FQGNSA. Trimming removed 2 bases at V and 3 bases at J, with 18 bases between. This CDR3 contains 17 residues. CDR3 loop: CASSLPILGLWTDTQYF. DNA for the CDR3: TGTGCCAGCAGCTTACCCATCCTAGGTCTTTGGACAGATACGCAGTATTTT.

The chain joins TRBV7-8 to TRBJ1-4, with D unresolved. V gave up 6 bases and J gave up 8 bases, with 10 bases separating them. Germline CDR1 reads SGHVS; CDR2 reads FQNEAQ. The CDR3 spans 12 residues. CDR3 sequence: CASSLGAEKLFF. The CDR3 DNA reads as TGTGCCAGCAGTTTGGGCGCGGAAAAACTGTTTTTT.